Shown below are 9 T cell receptor beta chains from a single sample sequenced in a study of CD8 T cells in Susac syndrome. Random hexamers served to reverse transcribe roughly 0.5 to 1 ug RNA. TCRdb re-analysed the immunoSEQ multiplex PCR reads in MiXCR, keeping a single row per CDR3 protein. This sample has some 300,000 distinct CDR3 sequences, with 85% found just once. Sequencing was performed on CD8+ T cells from PBMCs. Receptors were obtained from a human donor with multiple sclerosis.

The chain joins TRBV27 to TRBJ2-1; 8 bases line up with TRBD2. Losses at the gene ends were 8 bases for V and 9 bases for J; bases not matched to a gene: 18. Germline V CDR1 and CDR2: MNHEY, SMNVEV (reference sequence). CDR3 size: 16 residues. CDR3 DNA: TGTGCCAGCCATTTGTCCCCGGGGACTAGTTGGGGTGAGCAGTTCTTC. It codes for CASHLSPGTSWGEQFF.

This chain joins TRBV7-9 and TRBJ2-1; TRBD2 agrees at 7 bases. The CDR3 consists of 14 residues. Germline lookup yields CDR1 SEHNR and CDR2 FQNEAQ (reference sequence). The J segment lost 8 bases and the V segment lost 5 bases, leaving 9 bases of the junction unmatched. The DNA of the CDR3 is TGTGCCAGCAGCCGGGGGGATGGACGGCATGAGCAGTTCTTC. It is translated as CASSRGDGRHEQFF.

The chain has TRBV29-1 and TRBJ1-3; 8 positions match TRBD1. The germline CDR1 and CDR2 sequences are SQVTM and ANQGSEA. This CDR3 region has 12 residues. The ends lost 7 bases at V and 6 bases at J; junction bases unmatched: 5. CDR3 sequence (DNA): TGCAGCGGGACAGGGTTGGAAAACACCATATATTTT. It is translated as CSGTGLENTIYF.

The CDR3 loop is CASSQIKTSGYNEQFF. The DNA for the CDR3 is TGTGCCAGCAGCCAAATCAAGACTAGCGGGTACAATGAGCAGTTCTTC. The V and J genes are TRBV6-1 and TRBJ2-1; 10 nucleotides agree with TRBD2. Losses at the gene ends were 6 bases for V and 4 bases for J; bases not matched to a gene: 9. The CDR3 loop spans 16 amino acids. Germline CDR1 is MNHNS and CDR2 is SASEGT.

J is TRBJ2-5 and V is TRBV11-2; 10 bases map to TRBD2. V lost 5 bases, J lost 1 base, and 7 bases stayed unmatched. Germline V gene data show CDR1 as SGHAT and CDR2 as FQNNGV. This CDR3 comprises 16 residues. CDR3 sequence reads: CASSLGLAATQETQYF. Here the CDR3 DNA reads TGTGCCAGCAGCCTAGGACTAGCGGCAACCCAAGAGACCCAGTACTTC.

This clonotype was seen just once. In DNA, the CDR3 is TGTGCCAGTAGTAACGACAGGTTGAACACTGAAGCTTTCTTT. Translation gives CASSNDRLNTEAFF. The chain is built from TRBV19 and TRBJ1-1; weak D call: TRBD1 (6 bases). CDR1 is LNHDA and CDR2 is SQIVND in the germline V gene (reference sequence). The CDR3 extends over 14 amino acids. V was pared by 4 bases and J by 0 bases, with 9 bases between.

This clonotype was found a few times. The rearrangement joins TRBV12-3 or TRBV12-4 to TRBJ2-1; no reliable D call. Trimming cost V 5 bases and J 3 bases, with 2 bases left between them. CDR3 size: 11 residues. The CDR3 nucleotides are TGTGCCAGCAGTATCTACAATGAGCAGTTCTTC. The encoded protein is CASSIYNEQFF.

This clonotype showed up just once. J is TRBJ1-2 and V is TRBV2; the match to TRBD1 covers 10 bases. V dropped 3 bases and J dropped 8; count of bases not matched to a gene: 12. This CDR3 is 16 amino acids long. The germline V gene encodes CDR1 SNHLY and CDR2 FYNNEI. The CDR3 coding sequence is TGTGCCAGCAGTGACTCAGTCCCGGGACAGGGGATGGGCTACACCTTC. Translation gives CASSDSVPGQGMGYTF.

The chain carries TRBV27 and TRBJ2-2; unclear D gene. The V end lost 0 bases, the J end lost 7 bases, and 6 bases lay between the germline ends. The CDR3 consists of 13 residues. CDR1 is MNHEY, CDR2 SMNVEV, per germline (reference sequence). The CDR3 coding sequence is TGTGCCAGCAGTTTATCGTCGTACGGGGAGCTGTTTTTT. It codes for CASSLSSYGELFF.